These 13 T cell receptor beta chains share one sample of origin, sequenced in a study of T cells in Graves' hyperthyroidism and ophthalmopathy. The investigators amplified TCR beta CDR3 regions from RNA transcripts. TCR CDR3 underwent first-round RT-PCR with the HTBI primer set. Using its own MiXCR run on the multiplex PCR reads, TCRdb lists one record per CDR3 protein. Of around 800,000 distinct CDR3 sequences in the sample, 38% were seen once. Material for sequencing was blood. These receptors were taken from a man younger than 35 with Graves' hyperthyroidism.

This clonotype occurred many times. This chain links TRBV9 with TRBJ1-2; TRBD1 agrees at 7 bases. Germline V gene sequence: CDR1 SGDLS, CDR2 YYNGEE. This CDR3 spans 12 amino acids. V trimming: 5 bases; J trimming: 8 bases; junction bases outside the gene matches: 6. CDR3 amino acids: CASSPPGQGYTF. The DNA of the CDR3 is TGTGCCAGCAGTCCTCCGGGACAGGGCTACACCTTC.

A few counts support this clonotype. This sequence joins TRBV5-1 and TRBJ1-1; D remains unclear. The CDR3 has 15 residues. The ends were cut back, 5 bases at V and 0 bases at J, with 14 bases in the middle. Germline V CDR1 and CDR2: SGHRS, YFSETQ. The CDR3 protein is CASRRKDPVNTEAFF. The CDR3 region has the DNA TGCGCCAGCAGAAGGAAGGACCCCGTGAACACTGAAGCTTTCTTT.

The table lists this clonotype with a few counts. The rearrangement links TRBV7-2 to TRBJ2-5, with TRBD2 matching 12 bases. Germline CDR1 is SGHTA and CDR2 is FQGNSA. The CDR3 spans 19 residues. V gave up 0 bases and J gave up 5 bases; unmatched junction bases: 13. CDR3 sequence reads: CASSLAFPLAGGPQETQYF. As DNA, the CDR3 is TGTGCCAGCAGCTTAGCTTTCCCCCTAGCGGGAGGGCCGCAGGAGACCCAGTACTTC.

The chain employs TRBV7-2 and TRBJ1-1; perhaps TRBD1 as D (6 bases). V dropped 10 bases and J dropped 5 bases, with 11 bases sitting between them. CDR3 length: 11 residues. Germline CDR1 and CDR2: SGHTA and FQGNSA. CDR3 protein: CAILGGTEAFF. The CDR3 bases are TGTGCCATTTTAGGGGGGACTGAAGCTTTCTTT.

Worth noting for this clonotype: An end of the junction does not agree with germline; a read error may underlie this. V is TRBV14 and J is TRBJ1-5, with no clear D. The CDR3 is made up of 14 amino acids. CDR1 and CDR2 (germline): SGHDN, FVKESK. The CDR3 bases are TGTGCCAGCAGCCCCCGGGGTCCGAATCAGCCCCGGCATTTT. Its protein is CASSPRGPNQPRHF. The full variable domain, in which reference TRBV14 and TRBJ1-5 provide the parts outside the CDR3, is EAGVTQFPSHSVIEKGQTVTLRCDPISGHDNLYWYRRVMGKEIKFLLHFVKESKQDESGMPNNRFLAERTGGTYSTLKVQPAELEDSGVYFCASSPRGPNQPRHFGDGTRLSIL.

As concerns this clonotype: Compared with germline, one end of the junction differs, possibly owing to a read error. V is TRBV7-2 and J is TRBJ1-2; no clear D. The CDR3 covers 13 residues. Germline V gene lookup returns CDR1 SGHTA and CDR2 FQGNSA. CDR3 residues: CASSQDLGYGYTF. The CDR3 coding sequence is TGCGCCAGCAGCCAAGATTTGGGATATGGCTACACCTTC.

This chain uses TRBV10-3 with TRBJ1-1; 7 nucleotides match TRBD1. Trimming cost V 4 bases and J 1 base; bases outside gene matches: 6. The germline gives CDR1 ENHRY, CDR2 SYGVKD. This CDR3 region has 15 residues. The DNA for the CDR3 is TGTGCCATCAGTGGTTTAACAGGGGCGAACACTGAAGCTTTCTTT. This encodes CAISGLTGANTEAFF.

The table lists this clonotype with many counts. The gene calls are TRBV29-1 and TRBJ2-7; TRBD2 agrees at 10 bases. V gave up 1 base and J gave up 3 bases; unmatched junction bases: 3. The CDR3 length is 14 residues. Germline CDR1 and CDR2: SQVTM and ANQGSEA. For the CDR3, the DNA is TGCAGCGTTGAAGTACTAGCGGGGTACTACGAGCAGTACTTC. Amino acids: CSVEVLAGYYEQYF.

This clonotype was recorded many times. The J gene is TRBJ1-4, the V gene TRBV7-9; unclear D gene. The germline gives CDR1 SEHNR, CDR2 FQNEAQ (reference sequence). Deletions cut 3 bases from V and 2 bases from J, with 16 bases between. The CDR3 covers 17 residues. Written as DNA, the CDR3 is TGTGCCAGCAGCTTGGGAACCGGGATTGGTACTAATGAAAAACTGTTTTTT. The encoded protein is CASSLGTGIGTNEKLFF.

The V gene is TRBV11-2, the J gene TRBJ2-7; 8 bases fit TRBD2. V gave up 5 bases and J gave up 2 bases; unmatched junction bases: 8. Germline CDR1 and CDR2: SGHAT and FQNNGV. The CDR3 has 15 residues. CDR3 sequence reads: CASSQLAGSTYEQYF. CDR3 sequence (DNA): TGTGCCAGCAGCCAGTTAGCGGGGTCTACCTACGAGCAGTACTTC.

This clonotype was seen a few times. The chain couples TRBV20-1 to TRBJ2-7; D could derive from TRBD1 or TRBD2 (5 bases each). V gave up 5 bases and J gave up 2 bases, with 13 bases separating them. The germline V gene encodes CDR1 DFQATT and CDR2 SNEGSKA (reference sequence). This CDR3 is 13 amino acids long. The CDR3 here is CSAVRDPPYEQYF. The DNA for the CDR3 is TGCAGTGCTGTAAGGGACCCTCCCTACGAGCAGTACTTC.

The V and J genes are TRBV2 and TRBJ1-6; 11 nucleotides agree with TRBD1. Germline lookup yields CDR1 SNHLY and CDR2 FYNNEI. The length of the CDR3 is 16 residues. V shed 7 bases, J shed 10 bases, and the junction held 12 bases outside the gene matches. CDR3 nucleotides: TGTGCCAGCAAGTGGACAGGGGGCAGGGACGGCTCACCCCTCCACTTT. Its protein product is CASKWTGGRDGSPLHF.

Notes on this clonotype: A junction end diverges from the germline sequence, so it may reflect a read error. The chain carries TRBV2 and TRBJ2-5; D is uncertain. Germline V gene data show CDR1 as SNHLY and CDR2 as FYNNEI. This CDR3 contains 9 residues. CDR3 DNA: TGTGCCCGCAGTGGGACCCAGTACTTC. Amino acid sequence: CARSGTQYF.